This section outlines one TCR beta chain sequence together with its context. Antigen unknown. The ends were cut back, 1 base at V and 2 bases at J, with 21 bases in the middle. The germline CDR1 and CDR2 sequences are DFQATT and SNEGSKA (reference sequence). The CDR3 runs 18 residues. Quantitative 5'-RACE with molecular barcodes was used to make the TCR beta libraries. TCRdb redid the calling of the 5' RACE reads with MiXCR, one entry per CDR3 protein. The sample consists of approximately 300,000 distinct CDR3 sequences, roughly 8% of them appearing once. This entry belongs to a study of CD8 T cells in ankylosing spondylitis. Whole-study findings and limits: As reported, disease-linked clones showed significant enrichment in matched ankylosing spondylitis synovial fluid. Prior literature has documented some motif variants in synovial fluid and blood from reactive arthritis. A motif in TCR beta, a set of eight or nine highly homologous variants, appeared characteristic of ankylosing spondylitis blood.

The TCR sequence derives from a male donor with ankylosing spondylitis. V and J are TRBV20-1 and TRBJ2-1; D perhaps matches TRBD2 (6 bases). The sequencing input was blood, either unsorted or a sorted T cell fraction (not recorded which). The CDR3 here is CSARAPPVGGPPYNEQFF. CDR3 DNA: TGCAGTGCTAGAGCCCCTCCGGTCGGGGGACCACCCTACAATGAGCAGTTCTTC.